Each of the 2 T cell receptor beta chains below was sequenced from the same sample in a study of T cell changes during pregnancy in multiple sclerosis. Clones were read by immunoSEQ multiplex PCR, and TCRdb kept only the in-frame ones, dropping some. Among tens of thousands of clones listed, about 91% were seen once. Sequenced material: peripheral blood, taken before pregnancy. The receptors here all came from a female donor with multiple sclerosis, enrolled in a pregnancy study.

The rearrangement links TRBV6-6 to TRBJ1-1, with a weak D call TRBD1 (6 bases). The CDR3 is made up of 15 amino acids. The germline CDR1 and CDR2 sequences are MNHNY and SVGAGI (reference sequence). V lost 7 bases, J lost 4 bases, and 19 bases lay in between. The CDR3 loop is CASIQREQGTTEAFF. CDR3 DNA: TGTGCCAGCATCCAACGCGAACAGGGAACCACTGAAGCTTTCTTT.

The chain couples TRBV7-9 to TRBJ2-5; D may be TRBD2 (7 bases). V lost 3 bases, J lost 5 bases, and 16 bases lay in between. Germline-derived CDR1 and CDR2 are SEHNR and FQNEAQ (reference sequence). The CDR3 has 15 amino acids. This chain's CDR3 is CASSFEGGAYETQYF. Written as DNA, the CDR3 is TGTGCCAGCAGCTTCGAGGGGGGGGCCTATGAGACCCAGTACTTC. The complete variable domain, with remaining parts taken from reference TRBV7-9 and TRBJ2-5, reads DTGVSQNPRHKITKRGQNVTFRCDPISEHNRLYWYRQTLGQGPEFLTYFQNEAQLEKSRLLSDRFSAERPKGSFSTLEIQRTEQGDSAMYLCASSFEGGAYETQYFGPGTRLLVL.